These T cell receptor beta chains were read from a single sample in a study of blood T cell repertoires in COVID-19. Sequencing was performed with immunoSEQ multiplex PCR; in TCRdb, only in-frame clones are kept and a portion is missing. This table has approximately 30,000 clones, more than 80% appearing once. The sample taken for sequencing was peripheral blood. The origin of the receptors is a woman in her 40s with active or convalescent COVID-19. CDR3s include the opening cysteine and the closing phenylalanine or tryptophan. The order of the fields is D gene, J gene, clone size, V gene, CDR3 DNA, CDR3 protein. The D gene is left open where the match is weak. Some rows have no size entry. The others give once, few or many, or a class for an expanded clone.

TRBD1 | TRBJ1-3 | - | TRBV27 | TGTGCCAGCAGTTCCTCCCCTCCGGGACAGGGGAGAGGAAACACCATATATTTT | CASSSSPPGQGRGNTIYF
- | TRBJ1-6 | - | TRBV30 | TGTGCCTGGCGCTTCGGGCAGGGCTTGGGATCACCCCTCCACTTT | CAWRFGQGLGSPLHF
- | TRBJ1-4 | once | TRBV28 | TGTGCCAGCAGTACGACAAGGGGTGAAGGAGGGGAAAAACTGTTTTTT | CASSTTRGEGGEKLFF
- | TRBJ2-2 | once | TRBV2 | TGTGCCACCAGTAGGGAGTCCGAGGAGCTGTTTTTT | CATSRESEELFF
- | TRBJ2-1 | once | TRBV18 | TGTGCCAGCTCACCATGGCAGGACAATGAGCAGTTCTTC | CASSPWQDNEQFF
TRBD2 | TRBJ2-3 | - | TRBV6-5 | TGTGCCAGCAGTTCGCTAGCGGGGGGCAGCACAGATACGCAGTATTTT | CASSSLAGGSTDTQYF
TRBD1 | TRBJ2-7 | once | TRBV30 | TGTGCCTGTGGGCCGGGACAGGGGACCCCACGTCGAGGCGAGCAGTACTTC | CACGPGQGTPRRGEQYF
- | TRBJ1-3 | - | TRBV9 | TGTGCCAGCAGCGTCGGGAGTTTATCCGGAAACACCATATATTTT | CASSVGSLSGNTIYF
- | TRBJ2-7 | - | TRBV3-1/TRBV3-2 | TGTGCCAGCAGCCAATGCGGTTCCTACGAGCAGTACTTC | CASSQCGSYEQYF
- | TRBJ1-2 | - | TRBV3-1/TRBV3-2 | TGTGCCAGCAGCCAAATCAGGGGCTATGGCTACACCTTC | CASSQIRGYGYTF